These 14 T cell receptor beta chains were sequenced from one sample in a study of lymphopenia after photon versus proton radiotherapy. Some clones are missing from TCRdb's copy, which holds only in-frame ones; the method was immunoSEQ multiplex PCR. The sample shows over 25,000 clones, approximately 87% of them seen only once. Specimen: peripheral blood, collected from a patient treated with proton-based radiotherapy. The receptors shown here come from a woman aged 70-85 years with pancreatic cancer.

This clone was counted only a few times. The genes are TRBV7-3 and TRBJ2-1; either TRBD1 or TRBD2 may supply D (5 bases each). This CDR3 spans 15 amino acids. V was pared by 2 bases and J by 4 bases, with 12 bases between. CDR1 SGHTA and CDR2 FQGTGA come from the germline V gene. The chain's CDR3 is CASSLPLAGYNEQFF. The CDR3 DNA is TGTGCCAGCAGCTTACCCCTAGCAGGGTACAATGAGCAGTTCTTC.

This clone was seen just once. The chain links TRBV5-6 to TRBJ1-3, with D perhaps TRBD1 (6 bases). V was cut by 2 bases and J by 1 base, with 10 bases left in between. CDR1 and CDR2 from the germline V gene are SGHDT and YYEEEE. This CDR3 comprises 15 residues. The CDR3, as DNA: TGTGCCAGCAGCTTTCGCACAGGGTCTGGAAACACCATATATTTT. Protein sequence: CASSFRTGSGNTIYF.

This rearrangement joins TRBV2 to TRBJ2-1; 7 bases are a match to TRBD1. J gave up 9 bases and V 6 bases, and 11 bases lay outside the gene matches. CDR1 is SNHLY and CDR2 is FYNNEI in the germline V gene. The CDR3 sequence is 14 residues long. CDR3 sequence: CASRGGSRESEQFF. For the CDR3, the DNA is TGTGCCAGCAGAGGGGGCTCGCGAGAAAGTGAGCAGTTCTTC. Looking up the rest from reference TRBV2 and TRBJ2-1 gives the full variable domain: EPEVTQTPSHQVTQMGQEVILRCVPISNHLYFYWYRQILGQKVEFLVSFYNNEISEKSEIFDDQFSVERPDGSNFTLKIRSTKLEDSAMYFCASRGGSRESEQFFGPGTRLTVL.

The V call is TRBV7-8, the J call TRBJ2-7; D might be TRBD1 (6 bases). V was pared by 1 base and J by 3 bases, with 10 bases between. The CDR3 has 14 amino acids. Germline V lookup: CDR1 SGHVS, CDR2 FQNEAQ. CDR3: CASSLGHRDYEQYF. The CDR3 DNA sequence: TGTGCCAGCAGCTTAGGCCACAGGGACTACGAGCAGTACTTC.

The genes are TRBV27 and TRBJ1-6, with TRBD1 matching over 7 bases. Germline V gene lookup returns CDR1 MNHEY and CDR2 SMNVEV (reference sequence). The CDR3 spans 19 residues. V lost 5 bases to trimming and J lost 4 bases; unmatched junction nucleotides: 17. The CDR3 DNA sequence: TGTGCCAGCAGTCCCCGACAGGGATCCCCCGGGGGGTATAATTCACCCCTCCACTTT. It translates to CASSPRQGSPGGYNSPLHF.

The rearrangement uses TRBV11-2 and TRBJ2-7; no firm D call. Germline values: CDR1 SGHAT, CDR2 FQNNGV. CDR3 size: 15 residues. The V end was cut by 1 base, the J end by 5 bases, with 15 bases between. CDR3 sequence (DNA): TGTGCCAGCAGCTTAGTGGGTTCGTATATGGACGAGCAGTACTTC. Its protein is CASSLVGSYMDEQYF.

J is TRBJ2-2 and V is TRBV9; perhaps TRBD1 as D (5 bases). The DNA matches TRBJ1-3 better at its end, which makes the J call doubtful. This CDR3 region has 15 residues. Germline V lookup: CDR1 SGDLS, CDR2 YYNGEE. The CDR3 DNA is TGTGCCAGCAGCGTAGCTATTGACAGCGGAAACACCATATATTTT. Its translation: CASSVAIDSGNTIYF.

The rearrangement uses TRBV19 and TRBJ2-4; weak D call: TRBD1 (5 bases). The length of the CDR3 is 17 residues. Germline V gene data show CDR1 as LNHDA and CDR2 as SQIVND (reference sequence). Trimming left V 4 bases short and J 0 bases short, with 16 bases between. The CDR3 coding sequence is TGTGCCAGTAGTAACCACCCGACAGTACTAGCCAAAAACATTCAGTACTTC. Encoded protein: CASSNHPTVLAKNIQYF.

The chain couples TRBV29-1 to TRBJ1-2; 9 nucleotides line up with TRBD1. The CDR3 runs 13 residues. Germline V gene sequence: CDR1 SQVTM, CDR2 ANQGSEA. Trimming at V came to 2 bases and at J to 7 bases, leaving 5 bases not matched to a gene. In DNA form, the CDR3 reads TGCAGCGTTGAAAAGGACAGGGGATCTGGCTACACCTTC. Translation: CSVEKDRGSGYTF.

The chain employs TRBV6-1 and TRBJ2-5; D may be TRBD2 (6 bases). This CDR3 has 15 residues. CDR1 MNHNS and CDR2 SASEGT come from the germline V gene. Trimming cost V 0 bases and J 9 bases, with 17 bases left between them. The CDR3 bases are TGTGCCAGCAGTGAAGCATCGGCGGGACTGGGGTCCCAGTACTTC. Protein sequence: CASSEASAGLGSQYF.

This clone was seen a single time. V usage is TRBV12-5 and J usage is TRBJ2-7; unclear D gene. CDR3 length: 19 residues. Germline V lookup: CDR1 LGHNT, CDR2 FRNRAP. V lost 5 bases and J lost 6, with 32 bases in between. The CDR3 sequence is CASGTYMPRTKKGIREQYF. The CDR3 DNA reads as TGTGCTAGTGGTACATATATGCCCCGGACGAAAAAAGGCATCCGCGAGCAGTACTTC. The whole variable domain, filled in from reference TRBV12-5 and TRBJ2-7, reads DARVTQTPRHKVTEMGQEVTMRCQPILGHNTVFWYRQTMMQGLELLAYFRNRAPLDDSGMPKDRFSAEMPDATLATLKIQPSEPRDSAVYFCASGTYMPRTKKGIREQYFGPGTRLTVT.

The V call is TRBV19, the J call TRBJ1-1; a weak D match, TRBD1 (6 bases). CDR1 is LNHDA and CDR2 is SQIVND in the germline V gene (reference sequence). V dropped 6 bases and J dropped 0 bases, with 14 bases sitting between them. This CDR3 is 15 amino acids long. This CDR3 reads CASSLDRSMNTEAFF. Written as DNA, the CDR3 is TGTGCCAGTAGCCTTGACAGGAGCATGAACACTGAAGCTTTCTTT.

DNA for the CDR3: TGTGCCAGCAGCCCCCCGTTCAATGAGCAGTTCTTC. Translating it yields CASSPPFNEQFF. V is TRBV7-2 and J is TRBJ2-1, with D hard to call. Per germline, CDR1 SGHTA and CDR2 FQGNSA. CDR3 length equals 12 residues. Between the trimmed V and J ends, which lost 5 bases and 6 bases, there was a span of 8 bases. The complete variable domain, with remaining parts taken from reference TRBV7-2 and TRBJ2-1, reads GAGVSQSPSNKVTEKGKDVELRCDPISGHTALYWYRQSLGQGLEFLIYFQGNSAPDKSGLPSDRFSAERTGGSVSTLTIQRTQQEDSAVYLCASSPPFNEQFFGPGTRLTVL.

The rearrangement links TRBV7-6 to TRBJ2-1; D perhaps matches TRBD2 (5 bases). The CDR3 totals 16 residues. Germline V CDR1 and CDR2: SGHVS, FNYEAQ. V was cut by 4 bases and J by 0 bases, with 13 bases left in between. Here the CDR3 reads CASSSRTRSSYNEQFF. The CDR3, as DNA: TGTGCCAGCAGCTCCCGGACTCGAAGCTCCTACAATGAGCAGTTCTTC.